Listed below are T cell receptor beta chains from one sample, sequenced in a study of T cells after yellow fever vaccination. TCRdb reprocessed the 5' RACE reads via MiXCR and lists one record per CDR3 protein. Of about 350,000 distinct CDR3 sequences in the sample, around 8.1% are singletons; the top ten hold roughly a sixth. This sample comprised PBMCs, obtained about 41 days after the first yellow fever vaccination. The source of these receptors is a man aged 18 to 29 who received the YFV17D yellow fever vaccine. CDR3s include the opening cysteine and the closing phenylalanine or tryptophan. Not every row has a clone size; where given, it reads once, few, many or a size class.

clone_size | j_call | v_call | cdr3_aa
few | TRBJ1-2 | TRBV6-5 | CASSYGQGLSGYTF
few | TRBJ2-7 | TRBV4-1 | CASSKQGLAYEQYF
few | TRBJ1-6 | TRBV27 | CASSGASSYNSPLHF
NA | TRBJ2-7 | TRBV7-2 | CASSLAASGGDYEQYF
few | TRBJ1-1 | TRBV5-5 | CATRGGSWDTEAFF
few | TRBJ1-5 | TRBV20-1 | CSASWGVHWPGPQHF
few | TRBJ2-3 | TRBV29-1 | CSLLWGSSDTQYF
NA | TRBJ2-3 | TRBV12-3/TRBV12-4 | CASSPYSGDTQYF
NA | TRBJ2-2 | TRBV10-3 | CAITAGNTGELFF
NA | TRBJ1-6 | TRBV4-1 | CASSQVARSSYNSPLHF
many | TRBJ2-1 | TRBV14 | CASSQLSISYNEQFF
NA | TRBJ1-1 | TRBV12-3/TRBV12-4 | CASSFPPALNTEAFF
many | TRBJ1-2 | TRBV5-1 | CASSLSGANYGYTF
many | TRBJ2-3 | TRBV3-1 | CASSQAGRTDTQYF
few | TRBJ2-1 | TRBV4-2 | CASSQVVGSGSYNEQFF
many | TRBJ2-3 | TRBV29-1 | CSARLAIGTDTQYF
many | TRBJ2-1 | TRBV14 | CASSRGLLAGANEQFF
few | TRBJ2-7 | TRBV3-1 | CASSQALAVPYEQYF
NA | TRBJ2-1 | TRBV15 | CATSRDYQGHDEQFF
NA | TRBJ2-5 | TRBV10-1 | CASRPPLGQETQYF
NA | TRBJ2-7 | TRBV2 | CASSRGQGAIYEQYF
few | TRBJ1-2 | TRBV20-1 | CSAGTWQNYGYTF
NA | TRBJ1-4 | TRBV15 | CATSYRVSNEKLFF
few | TRBJ2-3 | TRBV7-2 | CASSLAGGIDTQYF
NA | TRBJ1-1 | TRBV29-1 | CSVGAWWGLDSEAFF
NA | TRBJ2-5 | TRBV5-6 | CASQTRLAGGETQYF
NA | TRBJ2-7 | TRBV12-3/TRBV12-4 | CASRSGRTYEQYF
NA | TRBJ2-6 | TRBV4-1 | CASSQLGGHSGANVLTF
NA | TRBJ1-5 | TRBV30 | CAWSGVDSNQPQHF
NA | TRBJ1-2 | TRBV7-2 | CASSFRARNYGYTF
NA | TRBJ1-5 | TRBV5-1 | CASSLVPNQPQHF
NA | TRBJ2-6 | TRBV19 | CASSIDRNRGRHVLTF
few | TRBJ2-2 | TRBV7-2 | CASSPSGGVGELFF
NA | TRBJ2-1 | TRBV18 | CASSPPGGSSRNEQFF
NA | TRBJ2-3 | TRBV6-5 | CASSYSASSTDTQYF
NA | TRBJ2-1 | TRBV7-2 | CASKIQPANEQFF
few | TRBJ2-1 | TRBV12-3/TRBV12-4 | CASSFTILAGEYNEQFF
NA | TRBJ1-4 | TRBV20-1 | CSAPNFQETNEKLFF
many | TRBJ2-3 | TRBV30 | CAWRGFPSADTQYF
few | TRBJ2-2 | TRBV7-8 | CASSLQGYGELFF
few | TRBJ2-6 | TRBV2 | CASSYISGANVLTF
few | TRBJ1-2 | TRBV5-1 | CASSLTAGNYGYTF
NA | TRBJ1-2 | TRBV5-1 | CASSLEHKGYGYTF
NA | TRBJ2-1 | TRBV3-1 | CASSQGRGVYNEQFF
many | TRBJ1-4 | TRBV7-9 | CASAKWEEREKLFF
few | TRBJ1-2 | TRBV7-2 | CASSLVATGGAGGYTF
many | TRBJ2-1 | TRBV9 | CASSVAQGWGEQFF
few | TRBJ2-7 | TRBV20-1 | CSARGGNGRFEQYF